The clone carrying this T cell receptor beta chain has a count of ten or more. This specimen comes from a study of T cells in Graves' hyperthyroidism and ophthalmopathy. Using over 8.5 ml of fresh peripheral blood, PBMCs were prepared. This CDR3 is 15 amino acids long. The germline gives CDR1 MNHEY, CDR2 SVGAGI. With 2 bases clipped from V and 1 base from J, the junction kept 0 bases outside the gene matches. From RNA transcripts, TCR beta CDR3 regions were amplified. When the TCR CDR3 underwent first-round RT-PCR, the HTBI primer set was used. One entry per CDR3 protein, called by TCRdb with MiXCR from the multiplex PCR reads. The profile shows 250,000 to 300,000 distinct CDR3 sequences, roughly 15% of them singletons.

The source is a woman aged 40 to 50 with Graves' hyperthyroidism. The sequenced sample consisted of blood. The chain couples TRBV6-5 to TRBJ2-7, with 12 bases identical to TRBD2. The chain's CDR3 is CASSYTSGRSYEQYF. CDR3 in DNA: TGTGCCAGCAGTTACACTAGCGGGAGGTCCTACGAGCAGTACTTC.